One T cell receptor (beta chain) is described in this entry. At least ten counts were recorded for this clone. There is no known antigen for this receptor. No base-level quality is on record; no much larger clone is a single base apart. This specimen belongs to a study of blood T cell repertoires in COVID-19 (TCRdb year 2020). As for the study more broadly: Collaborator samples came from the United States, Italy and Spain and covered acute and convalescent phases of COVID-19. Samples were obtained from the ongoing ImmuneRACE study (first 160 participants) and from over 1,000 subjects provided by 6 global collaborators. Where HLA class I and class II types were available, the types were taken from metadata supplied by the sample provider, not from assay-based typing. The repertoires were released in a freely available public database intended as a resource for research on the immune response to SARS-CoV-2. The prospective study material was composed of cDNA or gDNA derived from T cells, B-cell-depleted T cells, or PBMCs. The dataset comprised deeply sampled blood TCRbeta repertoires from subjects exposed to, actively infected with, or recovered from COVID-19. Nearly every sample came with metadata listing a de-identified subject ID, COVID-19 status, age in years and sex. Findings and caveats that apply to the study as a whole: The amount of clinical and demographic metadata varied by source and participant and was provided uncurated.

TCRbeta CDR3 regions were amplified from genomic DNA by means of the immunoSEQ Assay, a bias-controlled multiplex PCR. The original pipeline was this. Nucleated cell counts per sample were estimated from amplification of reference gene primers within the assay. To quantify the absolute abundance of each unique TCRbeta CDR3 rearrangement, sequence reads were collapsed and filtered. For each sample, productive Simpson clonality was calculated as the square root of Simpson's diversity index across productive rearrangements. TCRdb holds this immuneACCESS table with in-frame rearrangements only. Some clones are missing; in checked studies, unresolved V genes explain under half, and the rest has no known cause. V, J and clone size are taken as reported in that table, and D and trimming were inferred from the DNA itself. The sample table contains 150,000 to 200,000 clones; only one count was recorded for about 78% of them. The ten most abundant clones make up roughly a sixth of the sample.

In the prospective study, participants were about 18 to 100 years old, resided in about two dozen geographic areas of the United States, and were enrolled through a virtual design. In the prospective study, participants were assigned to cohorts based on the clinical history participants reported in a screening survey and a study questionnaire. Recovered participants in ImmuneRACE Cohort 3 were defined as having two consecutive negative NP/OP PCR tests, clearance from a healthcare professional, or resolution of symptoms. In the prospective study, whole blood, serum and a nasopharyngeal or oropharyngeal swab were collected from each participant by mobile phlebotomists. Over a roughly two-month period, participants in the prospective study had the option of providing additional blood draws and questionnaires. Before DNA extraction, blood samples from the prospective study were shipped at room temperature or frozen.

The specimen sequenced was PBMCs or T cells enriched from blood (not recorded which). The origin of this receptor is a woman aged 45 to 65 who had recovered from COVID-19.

The DNA reads as follows: TGTGCCAGCAGTTACTCGAAGACACCCCGGTTCAACGGACTGTTTTTT. It specifies CASSYSKTPRFNGLFF. Rearrangement joined TRBV6-5 to TRBJ1-4; no D gene call is confident. V is shortened by 0 bases, J by 13 bases, and the region joining them spans 21 bases. The CDR3 starts with the cysteine, ends with the phenylalanine, and has 16 residues. Here the CDR3 DNA is all that survives: 48 bases in frame from base 1. Sequences MNHEY (CDR1) and SVGAGI (CDR2) are obtained from the germline V gene.